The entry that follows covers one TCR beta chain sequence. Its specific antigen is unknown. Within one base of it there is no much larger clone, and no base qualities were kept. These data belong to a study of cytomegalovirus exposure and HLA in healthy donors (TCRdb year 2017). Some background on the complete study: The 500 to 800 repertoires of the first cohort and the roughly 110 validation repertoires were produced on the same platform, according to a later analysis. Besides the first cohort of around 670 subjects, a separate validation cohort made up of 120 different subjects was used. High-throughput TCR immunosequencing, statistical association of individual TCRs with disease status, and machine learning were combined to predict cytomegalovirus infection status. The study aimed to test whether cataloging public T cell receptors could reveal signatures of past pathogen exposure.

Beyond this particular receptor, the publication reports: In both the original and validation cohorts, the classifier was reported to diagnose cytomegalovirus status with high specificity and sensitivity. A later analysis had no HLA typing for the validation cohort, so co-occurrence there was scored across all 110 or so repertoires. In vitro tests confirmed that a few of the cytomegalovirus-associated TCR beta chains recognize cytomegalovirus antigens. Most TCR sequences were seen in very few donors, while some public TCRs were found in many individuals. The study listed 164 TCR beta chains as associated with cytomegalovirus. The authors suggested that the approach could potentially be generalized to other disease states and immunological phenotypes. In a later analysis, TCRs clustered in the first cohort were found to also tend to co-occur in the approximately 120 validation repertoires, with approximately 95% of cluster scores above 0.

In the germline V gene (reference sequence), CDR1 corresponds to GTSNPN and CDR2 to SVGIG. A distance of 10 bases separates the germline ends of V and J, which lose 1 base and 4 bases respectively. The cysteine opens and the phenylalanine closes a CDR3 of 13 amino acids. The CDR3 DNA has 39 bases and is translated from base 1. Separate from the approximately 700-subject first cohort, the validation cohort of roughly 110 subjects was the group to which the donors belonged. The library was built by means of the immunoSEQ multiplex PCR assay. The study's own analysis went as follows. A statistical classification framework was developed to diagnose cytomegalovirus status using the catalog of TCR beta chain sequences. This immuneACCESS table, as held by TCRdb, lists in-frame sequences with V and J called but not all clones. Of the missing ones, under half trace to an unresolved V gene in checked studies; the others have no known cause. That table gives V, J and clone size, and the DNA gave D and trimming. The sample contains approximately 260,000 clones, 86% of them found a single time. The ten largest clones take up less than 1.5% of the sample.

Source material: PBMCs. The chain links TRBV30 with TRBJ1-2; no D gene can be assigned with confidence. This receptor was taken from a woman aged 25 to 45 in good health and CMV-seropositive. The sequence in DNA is TGTGCCTGGAGTGGCCTGGCAGGCTATGGCTACACCTTC. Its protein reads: CAWSGLAGYGYTF.